This T cell receptor beta chain was identified during a study of control samples from healthy donors and cancer patients. The CDR3 is 14 residues long. Germline V CDR1 and CDR2: SGHTS, YDEGEE. The ends were cut back, 6 bases at V and 4 bases at J, with 16 bases in the middle. The repertoire was sequenced with immunoSEQ multiplex PCR; TCRdb's copy has only in-frame clones and lacks some. Counted here are some 90,000 clones, around 90% occurring once; the ten biggest clones make up 7.5% to 8%. Source material: blood. The genes are TRBV5-8 and TRBJ1-1; D is possibly TRBD1 (5 bases). The sequence was obtained from a woman aged 55-70 years in good health. The CDR3 loop is CASNRWASPTEAFF. In nucleotides, the CDR3 is TGTGCCAGCAACAGGTGGGCCTCTCCCACTGAAGCTTTCTTT. Looking up the rest from reference TRBV5-8 and TRBJ1-1 gives the full variable domain: EAGVTQSPTHLIKTRGQQATLRCSPISGHTSVYWYQQALGLGLQFLLWYDEGEERNRGNFPPRFSGRQFPNYSSELNVNALELEDSALYLCASNRWASPTEAFFGQGTRLTVV.